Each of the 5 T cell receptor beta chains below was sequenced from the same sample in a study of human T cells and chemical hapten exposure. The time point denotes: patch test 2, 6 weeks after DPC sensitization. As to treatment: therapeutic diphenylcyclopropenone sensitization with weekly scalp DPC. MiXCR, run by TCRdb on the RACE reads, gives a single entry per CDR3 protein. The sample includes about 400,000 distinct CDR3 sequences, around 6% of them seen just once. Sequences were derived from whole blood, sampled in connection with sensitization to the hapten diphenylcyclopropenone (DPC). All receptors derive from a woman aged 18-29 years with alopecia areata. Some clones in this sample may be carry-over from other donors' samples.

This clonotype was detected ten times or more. The CDR3 nucleotides read TGTGCCAGCAGTTTATTCGGTTCAGGGGCGACTGAAGCTTTCTTT. Amino acids: CASSLFGSGATEAFF. The chain employs TRBV28 and TRBJ1-1, with a tentative D call TRBD1 (6 bases). The germline gives CDR1 MDHEN, CDR2 SYDVKM. V lost 1 base to trimming and J lost 5 bases, with 14 bases between them. The CDR3 contains 15 residues.

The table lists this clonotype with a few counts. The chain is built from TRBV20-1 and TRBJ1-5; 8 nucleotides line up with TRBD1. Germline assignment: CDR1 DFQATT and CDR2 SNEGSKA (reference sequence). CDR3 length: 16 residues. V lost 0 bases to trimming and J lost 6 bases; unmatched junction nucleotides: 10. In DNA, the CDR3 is TGCAGTGCTAGAGATCCAGCGACAGGGGTCAGTCAGCCCCAGCATTTT. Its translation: CSARDPATGVSQPQHF.

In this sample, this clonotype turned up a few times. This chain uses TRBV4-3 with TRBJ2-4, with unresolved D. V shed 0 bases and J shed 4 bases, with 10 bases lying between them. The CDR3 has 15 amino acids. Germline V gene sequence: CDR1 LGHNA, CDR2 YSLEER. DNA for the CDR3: TGCGCCAGCAGCCAAGATAGTGGACCAAAAAACATTCAGTACTTC. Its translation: CASSQDSGPKNIQYF.

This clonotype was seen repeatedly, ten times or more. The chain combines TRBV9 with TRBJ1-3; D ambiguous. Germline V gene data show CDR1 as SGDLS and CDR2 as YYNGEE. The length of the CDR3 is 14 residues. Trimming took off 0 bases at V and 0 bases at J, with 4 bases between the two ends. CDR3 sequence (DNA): TGTGCCAGCAGCGTAGTTCCCTCTGGAAACACCATATATTTT. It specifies CASSVVPSGNTIYF.

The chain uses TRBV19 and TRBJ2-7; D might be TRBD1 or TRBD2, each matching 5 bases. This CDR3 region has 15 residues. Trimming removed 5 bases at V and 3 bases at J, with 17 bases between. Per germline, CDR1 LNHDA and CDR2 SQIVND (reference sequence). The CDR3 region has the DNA TGTGCCAGTAGTCTACCGGGACCGCCGCACTACGAGCAGTACTTC. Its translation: CASSLPGPPHYEQYF. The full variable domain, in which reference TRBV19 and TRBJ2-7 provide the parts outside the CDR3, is DGGITQSPKYLFRKEGQNVTLSCEQNLNHDAMYWYRQDPGQGLRLIYYSQIVNDFQKGDIAEGYSVSREKKESFPLTVTSAQKNPTAFYLCASSLPGPPHYEQYFGPGTRLTVT.